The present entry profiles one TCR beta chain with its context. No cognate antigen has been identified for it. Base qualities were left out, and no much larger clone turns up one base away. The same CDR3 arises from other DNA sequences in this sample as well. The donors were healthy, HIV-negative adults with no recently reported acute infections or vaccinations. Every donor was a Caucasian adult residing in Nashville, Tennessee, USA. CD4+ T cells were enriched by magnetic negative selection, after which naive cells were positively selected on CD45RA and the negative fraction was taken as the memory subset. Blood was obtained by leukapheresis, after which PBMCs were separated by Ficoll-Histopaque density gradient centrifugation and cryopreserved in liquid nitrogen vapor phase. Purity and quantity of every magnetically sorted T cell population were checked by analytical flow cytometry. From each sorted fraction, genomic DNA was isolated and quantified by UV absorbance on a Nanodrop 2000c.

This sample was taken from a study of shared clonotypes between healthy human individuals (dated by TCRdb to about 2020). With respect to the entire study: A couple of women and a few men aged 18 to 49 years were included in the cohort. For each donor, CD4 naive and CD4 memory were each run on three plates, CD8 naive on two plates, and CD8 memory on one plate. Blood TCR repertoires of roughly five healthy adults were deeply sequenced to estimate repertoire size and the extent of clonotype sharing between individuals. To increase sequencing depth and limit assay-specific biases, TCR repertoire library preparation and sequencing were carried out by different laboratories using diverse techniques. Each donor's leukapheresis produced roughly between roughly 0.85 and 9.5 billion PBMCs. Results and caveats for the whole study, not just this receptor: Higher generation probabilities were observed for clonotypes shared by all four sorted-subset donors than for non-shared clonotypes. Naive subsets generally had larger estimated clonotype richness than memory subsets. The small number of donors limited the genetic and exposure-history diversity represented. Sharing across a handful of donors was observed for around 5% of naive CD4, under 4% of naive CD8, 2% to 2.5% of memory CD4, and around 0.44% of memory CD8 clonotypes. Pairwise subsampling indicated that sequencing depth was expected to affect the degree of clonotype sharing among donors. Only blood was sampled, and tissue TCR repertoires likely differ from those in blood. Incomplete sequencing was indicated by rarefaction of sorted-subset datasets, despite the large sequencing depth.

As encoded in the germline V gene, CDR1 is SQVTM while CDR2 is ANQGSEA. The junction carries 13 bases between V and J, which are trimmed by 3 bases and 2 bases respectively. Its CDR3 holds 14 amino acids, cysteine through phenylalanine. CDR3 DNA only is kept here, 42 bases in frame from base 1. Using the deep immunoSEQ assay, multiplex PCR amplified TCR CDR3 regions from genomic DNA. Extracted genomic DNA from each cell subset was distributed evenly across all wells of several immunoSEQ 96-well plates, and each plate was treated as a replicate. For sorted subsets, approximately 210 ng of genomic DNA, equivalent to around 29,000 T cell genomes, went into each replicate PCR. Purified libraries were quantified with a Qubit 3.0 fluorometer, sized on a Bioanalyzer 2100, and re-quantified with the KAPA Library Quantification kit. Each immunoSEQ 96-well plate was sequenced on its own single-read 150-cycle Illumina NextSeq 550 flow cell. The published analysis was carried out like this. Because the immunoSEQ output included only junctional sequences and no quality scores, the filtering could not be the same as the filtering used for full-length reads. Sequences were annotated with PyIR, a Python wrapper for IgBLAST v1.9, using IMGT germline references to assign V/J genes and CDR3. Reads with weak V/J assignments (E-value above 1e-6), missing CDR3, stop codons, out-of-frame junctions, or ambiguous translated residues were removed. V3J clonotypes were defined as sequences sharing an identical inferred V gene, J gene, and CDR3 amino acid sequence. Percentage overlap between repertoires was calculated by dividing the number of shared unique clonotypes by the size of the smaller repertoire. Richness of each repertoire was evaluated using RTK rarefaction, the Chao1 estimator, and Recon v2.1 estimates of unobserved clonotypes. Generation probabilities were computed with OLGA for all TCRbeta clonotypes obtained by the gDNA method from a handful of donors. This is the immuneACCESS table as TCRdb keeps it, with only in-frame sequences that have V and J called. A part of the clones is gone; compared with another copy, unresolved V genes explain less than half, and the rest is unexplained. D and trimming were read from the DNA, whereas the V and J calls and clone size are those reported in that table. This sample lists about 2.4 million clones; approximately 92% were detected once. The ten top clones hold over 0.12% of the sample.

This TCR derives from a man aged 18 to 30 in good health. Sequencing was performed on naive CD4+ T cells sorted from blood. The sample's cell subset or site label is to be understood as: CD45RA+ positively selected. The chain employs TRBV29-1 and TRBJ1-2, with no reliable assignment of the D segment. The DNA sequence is TGCAGCGTTGAGCAGAGGTCCAAAAACTATGGCTACACCTTC. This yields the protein CSVEQRSKNYGYTF.